The entry that follows covers one TCR beta chain sequence. Its antigen is unidentified. This entry comes from a study of Ad26.COV2.S vaccination and SARS-CoV-2 variants. Study results and caveats: Placebo recipients trailed vaccine recipients in spike-specific TCR breadth. Those who received vaccine or placebo ended up with similar non-spike TCR breadth.

The CDR3 is 15 amino acids. CDR1 is LGHDT and CDR2 is YNNKEL in the germline V gene (reference sequence). V lost 0 bases, J lost 6 bases, and 14 bases lay in between. Assay: immunoSEQ multiplex PCR; the TCRdb copy retains only in-frame clones and omits some. In the table there are approximately 97,000 clones, over 60% of which are singletons. The chain carries TRBV3-1 (or the pseudogene TRBV3-2) and TRBJ1-2, with D unclear. Here the sequenced sample was peripheral blood, taken after recovery from COVID-19. The clonotype originates from a human donor who had recovered from COVID-19. For the CDR3, the DNA is TGTGCCAGCAGCCAAGACCTGACCCCGGGTAATGGCTACACCTTC. Translating it yields CASSQDLTPGNGYTF.